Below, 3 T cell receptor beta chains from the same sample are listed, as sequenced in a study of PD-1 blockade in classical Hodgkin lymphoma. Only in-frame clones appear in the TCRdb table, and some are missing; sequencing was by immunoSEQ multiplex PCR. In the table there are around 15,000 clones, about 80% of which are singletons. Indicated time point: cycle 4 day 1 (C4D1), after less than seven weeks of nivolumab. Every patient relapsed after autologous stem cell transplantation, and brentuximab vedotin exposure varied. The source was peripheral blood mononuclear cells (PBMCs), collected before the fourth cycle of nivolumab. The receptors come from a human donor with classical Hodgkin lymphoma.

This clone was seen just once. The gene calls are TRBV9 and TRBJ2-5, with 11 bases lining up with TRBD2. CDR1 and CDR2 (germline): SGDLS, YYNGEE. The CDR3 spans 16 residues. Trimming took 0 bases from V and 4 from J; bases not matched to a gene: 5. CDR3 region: CASSVGSLAGGETQYF. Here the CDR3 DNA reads TGTGCCAGCAGCGTAGGGTCCCTAGCGGGGGGAGAGACCCAGTACTTC.

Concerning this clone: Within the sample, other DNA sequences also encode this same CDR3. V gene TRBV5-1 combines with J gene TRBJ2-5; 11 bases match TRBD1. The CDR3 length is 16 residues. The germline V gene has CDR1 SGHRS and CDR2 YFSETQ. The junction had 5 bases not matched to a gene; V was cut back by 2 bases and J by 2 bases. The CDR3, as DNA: TGCGCCAGCAGCTTAGCTGGGACAGGGGGACAAGAGACCCAGTACTTC. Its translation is CASSLAGTGGQETQYF.

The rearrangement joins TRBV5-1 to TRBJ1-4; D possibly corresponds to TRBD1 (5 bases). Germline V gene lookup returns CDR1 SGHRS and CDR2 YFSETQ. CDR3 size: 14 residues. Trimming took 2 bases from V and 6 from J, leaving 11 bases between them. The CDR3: CASSFPGSDEKLFF. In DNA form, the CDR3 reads TGCGCCAGCAGCTTTCCAGGGTCGGATGAAAAACTGTTTTTT.